This entry concerns a single TCR beta chain. This record comes from a study of blood T cell repertoires in COVID-19. Study-wide context: The United States, Italy and Spain supplied acute and convalescent COVID-19 samples. T cells, B-cell-depleted T cells, or PBMCs supplied cDNA or gDNA.

Participants' reported clinical history set cohort assignment. Recovered status applied to Cohort 3 donors who had two consecutive negative PCRs. It also applied to those with clearance or with symptom resolution. Trimming shortened V by 4 bases and J by 0 bases, and 13 bases separated the two germline ends. This CDR3 is 15 amino acids long. From germline, CDR1 is SGHDT and CDR2 YYEEEE. Generated by immunoSEQ multiplex PCR, the TCRdb table keeps only in-frame clones and is missing some. The table includes under 200,000 clones, about 81% detected once. This TCR derives from a man in his fifties who had recovered from COVID-19. The chain is built from TRBV5-6 and TRBJ1-2; D ambiguous. The sequenced material came from PBMCs or T cells enriched from blood (not recorded which). For the CDR3, the DNA is TGTGCCAGCAGCGAACAGCATTTAGCTAACTATGGCTACACCTTC. Translation: CASSEQHLANYGYTF.